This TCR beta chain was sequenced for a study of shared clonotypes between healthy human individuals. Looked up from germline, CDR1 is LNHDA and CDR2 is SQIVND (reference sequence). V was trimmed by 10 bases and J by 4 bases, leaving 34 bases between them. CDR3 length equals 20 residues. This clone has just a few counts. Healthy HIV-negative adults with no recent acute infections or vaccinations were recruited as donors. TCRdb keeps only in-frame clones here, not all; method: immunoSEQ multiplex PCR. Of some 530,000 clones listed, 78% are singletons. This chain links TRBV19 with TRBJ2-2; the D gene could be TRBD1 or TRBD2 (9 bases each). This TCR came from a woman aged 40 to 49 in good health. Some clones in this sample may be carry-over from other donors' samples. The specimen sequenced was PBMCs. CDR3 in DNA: TGTGCCACCCCAGCACAGGGGGCAGGGCTAGCGGGAATCTCCACCGGGGAGCTGTTTTTT. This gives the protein CATPAQGAGLAGISTGELFF.